This T cell receptor beta chain was found in a study of T cell changes during pregnancy in multiple sclerosis (dated by TCRdb to about 2019). Study-wide context: Changes in the T cell repertoire over the course of pregnancy were examined in this study in women with multiple sclerosis.

Library prep was done by the immunoSEQ multiplex PCR assay. What TCRdb holds here is the immuneACCESS table cut down to in-frame rearrangements. Part of the clones is not present; checked against another copy, under half of the missing clones reflect an unresolved V gene, and the others are unexplained. The sample table shows under 45,000 clones, and approximately 91% are seen once. 4% to 4.5% of the sample belongs to the ten largest clones. On this clone itself: Its target antigen remains unknown. Base qualities are not recorded, but no much larger clone differs from it by a single base.

CDR1 and CDR2, per the germline V gene, are SGDLS and YYNGEE. The CDR3 runs 15 residues from the cysteine to the phenylalanine. The read is trimmed to its CDR3 DNA, 45 bases read in frame from base 1. V was cut back by 0 bases and J by 0 bases, leaving a gap of 10 bases between them. Rearrangement joined TRBV9 to TRBJ2-7; the D gene is perhaps TRBD2, on 5 matching bases. The receptor was derived from a female donor in good health, enrolled as a control in a pregnancy study. This material consisted of peripheral blood, taken in the second trimester of pregnancy. The nucleotides are TGTGCCAGCAGCGTAGGGGATAGCGTCTCCTACGAGCAGTACTTC. It specifies CASSVGDSVSYEQYF. Outside the CDR3, residues come from the reference TRBV9 and TRBJ2-7 proteins, so the full variable domain is: DSGVTQTPKHLITATGQRVTLRCSPRSGDLSVYWYQQSLDQGLQFLIQYYNGEERAKGNILERFSAQQFPDLHSELNLSSLELGDSALYFCASSVGDSVSYEQYFGPGTRLTVT.